The text below deals with one TCR beta chain. The specificity of this receptor is unknown. No much larger clone exists at a distance of one base, and base qualities are not known. CDR1 and CDR2 (SGHDT, YYEEEE) derive from the germline V gene. Trimming at the junction amounts to 0 bases on V and 6 bases on J, and the germline ends lie 7 bases apart. Its CDR3 holds 12 amino acids, cysteine through phenylalanine. The CDR3 DNA has 36 bases and is translated from base 1. This entry belongs to a study of OX40 agonist ivuxolimab in advanced cancers. Context from the whole study: Ivuxolimab, which targeted the costimulatory receptor OX40 (CD134), was an agonistic, fully human IgG2 monoclonal antibody. Intravenous ivuxolimab was administered to patients every 2 weeks at six dose levels: 0.01, 0.1, 0.3, 1.5, 3 and 10 mg/kg. Among the approximately 54 dose-escalation patients, around 20 had hepatocellular carcinoma, around 15 melanoma, 9 renal cell carcinoma and 9 head and neck cancer. A male proportion of nearly 85% and a mean age of roughly 58 years, ranging from roughly 23 to 85, were recorded for the dose-escalation cohort. Patients were allowed to have had prior anti-PD-1, anti-PD-L1 or anti-CTLA-4 therapy, and approximately 40% of the dose-escalation patients had been treated with checkpoint inhibitors. Three dose-escalation patients achieved partial responses, one with hepatocellular carcinoma and two with cutaneous melanoma. Peripheral TCRbeta sequencing aimed to test whether ivuxolimab altered TCR sequence diversity and caused clonal T-cell expansion. The paper reports the monotherapy dose-escalation portion (N = 52 patients) of the phase I ivuxolimab trial.

Genomic DNA was isolated from the sorted cells so that the TCRbeta CDR3 region could be sequenced. The immunoSEQ Assay was used to sequence the TCRbeta CDR3 regions. In its TCRdb copy, this immuneACCESS table keeps in-frame sequences only and misses some clones. Where compared with another copy, unresolved V genes explain less than half of these, and the others have no known cause. The sample table shows fewer than 85,000 clones, and more than 90% are seen once. In total, the top ten clones hold around 0.7% of the sample. General study outcomes and caveats: The antigen specificity of the peripheral T cells that underwent clonal expansion was not determined. Clonal expansion of both CD4+ and CD8+ blood T cells was observed from baseline to week 6 at doses 0.1 to 3.0 mg/kg. Partial responders in the 0.1-3.0 mg/kg groups had among the lowest normalized peripheral clonal expansion, especially among CD8+ T cells. Low levels of normalized T-cell clonal expansion were also seen in some nonresponding patients. On average, CD8+ T cells showed more expanded clones than CD4+ T cells after ivuxolimab.

Patients with autoimmune disease history or receiving systemic immunosuppression were excluded from the trial. Peripheral blood for TCR sequencing was drawn from every dose cohort at baseline, at cycle 4 day 1 and at cycle 7 day 1. The samples were drawn from a first-in-human, open-label, multicenter phase I dose-escalation trial of ivuxolimab. Adults with locally advanced or metastatic melanoma, renal cell, hepatocellular, or head and neck squamous cell carcinoma were enrolled in the trial. Before TCR sequencing, CD4+ and CD8+ T cells were separately sorted from peripheral blood. The receptor comes from an adult with an advanced solid tumor such as melanoma, head and neck, liver or kidney cancer. The sequences come from CD4+ or CD8+ T cells sorted from blood, collected in a trial of the OX40 agonist ivuxolimab. The chain was built from TRBV5-6 and TRBJ2-7, with no D gene named confidently. The nucleotide sequence is TGTGCCAGCAGCTTGGTTAGTGGCGAGCAGTACTTC. This gives the protein CASSLVSGEQYF.